This paragraph reports one T cell receptor (beta chain). The target antigen is unknown. The protocol was immunoSEQ multiplex PCR, while the TCRdb copy is restricted to in-frame clones and leaves out a portion. This sample carries roughly 130,000 clones, 80% to 90% of them seen once, and the ten largest clones take roughly 6.9%. These data are taken from a study of radiotherapy plus CTLA-4 blockade in lung cancer. Study-level information: For less than 20% of patients, objective responses occurred, and approximately 31% had disease control. Broader study findings: The best prediction of response reportedly came from early blood T cell clone dynamics, with interferon-beta. Expansion of tumor-derived TCR clones was observed in blood after radiotherapy plus ipilimumab.

From germline, CDR1 is SGHNT and CDR2 YENEEA. With V trimmed by 3 bases and J by 6 bases, 8 bases remained unmatched. This CDR3 comprises 15 residues. The J gene is TRBJ1-2, the V gene TRBV11-3; 9 bases line up with TRBD1. Sequenced material: peripheral blood, taken from a patient treated with radiotherapy plus ipilimumab. This receptor was identified in a human donor with non-small cell lung cancer that progressed on radiotherapy plus ipilimumab. CDR3 in amino acids: CASSLRDRDRHGYTF. The CDR3 DNA follows: TGTGCCAGCAGCTTGAGGGACAGGGATCGTCATGGCTACACCTTC.